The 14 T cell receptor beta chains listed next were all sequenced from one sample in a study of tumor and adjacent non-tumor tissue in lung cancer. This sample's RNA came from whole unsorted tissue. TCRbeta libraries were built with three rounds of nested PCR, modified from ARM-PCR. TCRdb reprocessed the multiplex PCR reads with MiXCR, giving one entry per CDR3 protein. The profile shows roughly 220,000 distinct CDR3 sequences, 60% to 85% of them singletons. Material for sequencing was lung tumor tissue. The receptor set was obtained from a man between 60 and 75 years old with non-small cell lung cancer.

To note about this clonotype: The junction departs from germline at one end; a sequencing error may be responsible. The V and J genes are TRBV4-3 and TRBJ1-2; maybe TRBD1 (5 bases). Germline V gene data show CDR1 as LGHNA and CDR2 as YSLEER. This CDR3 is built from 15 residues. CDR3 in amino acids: CASSLSGRRYYGYIF. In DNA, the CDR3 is TGCGCCAGCAGCCTCTCAGGGCGGAGGTACTATGGCTACATCTTC.

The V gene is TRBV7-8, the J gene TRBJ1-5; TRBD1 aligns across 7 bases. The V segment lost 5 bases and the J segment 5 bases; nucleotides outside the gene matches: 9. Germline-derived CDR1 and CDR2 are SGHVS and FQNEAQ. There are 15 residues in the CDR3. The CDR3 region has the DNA TGTGCCAGCAGCACCCGGACAGGACGAGATCAGCCCCAGCATTTT. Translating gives CASSTRTGRDQPQHF. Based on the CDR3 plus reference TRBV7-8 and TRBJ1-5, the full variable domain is GAGVSQSPRYKVAKRGQDVALRCDPISGHVSLFWYQQALGQGPEFLTYFQNEAQLDKSGLPSDRFFAERPEGSVSTLKIQRTQQEDSAVYLCASSTRTGRDQPQHFGDGTRLSIL.

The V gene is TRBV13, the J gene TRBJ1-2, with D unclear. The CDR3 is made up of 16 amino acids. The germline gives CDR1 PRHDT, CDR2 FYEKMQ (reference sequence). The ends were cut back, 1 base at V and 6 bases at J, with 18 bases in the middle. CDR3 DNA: TGTGCCAGCAGCTTAGCCCTAAATACGGACGTTGATGGCTACACCTTC. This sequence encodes CASSLALNTDVDGYTF.

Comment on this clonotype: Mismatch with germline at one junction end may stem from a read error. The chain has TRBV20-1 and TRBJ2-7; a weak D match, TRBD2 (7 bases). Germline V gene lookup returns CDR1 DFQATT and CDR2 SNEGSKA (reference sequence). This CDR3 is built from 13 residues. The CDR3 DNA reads TGCAGTGCCCCCGGGGGGCGGGGCTACAAGCAGTACTTC. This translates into CSAPGGRGYKQYF.

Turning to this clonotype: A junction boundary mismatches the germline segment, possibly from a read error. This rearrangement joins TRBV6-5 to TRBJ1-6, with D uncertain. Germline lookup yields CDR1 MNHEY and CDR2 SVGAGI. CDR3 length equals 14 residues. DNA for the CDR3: TGTGCCTGCAGTTACTTCACGGGCAATTCACCCCTCCACTTT. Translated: CACSYFTGNSPLHF.

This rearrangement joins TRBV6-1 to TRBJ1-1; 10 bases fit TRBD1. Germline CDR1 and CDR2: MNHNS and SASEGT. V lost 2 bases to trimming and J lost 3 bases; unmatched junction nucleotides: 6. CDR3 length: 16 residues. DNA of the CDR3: TGTGCCAGCAGTGAACAGGACAGGGGGTCCTACACTGAAGCTTTCTTT. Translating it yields CASSEQDRGSYTEAFF.

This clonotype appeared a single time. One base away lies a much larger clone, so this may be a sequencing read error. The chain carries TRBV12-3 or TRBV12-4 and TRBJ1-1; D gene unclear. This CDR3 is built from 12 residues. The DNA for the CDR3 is TGTGCCAGAAGTTTACGGAACACTGAAGCTTTCTTT. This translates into CARSLRNTEAFF.

The DNA of the CDR3 is TGTGCCTGGAGGCCAGGGGCCCGAAATTTGGAGCAGTTCTTC. As protein: CAWRPGARNLEQFF. The chain recombines TRBV30 with TRBJ2-1; D is possibly TRBD1 (6 bases). Germline CDR1 and CDR2: GTSNPN and SVGIG (reference sequence). There are 14 residues in the CDR3. The V end was cut by 3 bases, the J end by 10 bases, with 19 bases between.

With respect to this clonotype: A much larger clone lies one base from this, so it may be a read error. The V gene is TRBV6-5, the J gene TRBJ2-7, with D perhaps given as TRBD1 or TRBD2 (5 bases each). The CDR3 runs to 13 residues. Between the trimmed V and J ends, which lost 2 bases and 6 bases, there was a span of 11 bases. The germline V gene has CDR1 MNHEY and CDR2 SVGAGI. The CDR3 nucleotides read TGTGCCAGCAGTTACCCCGGGACCCTCGAGCAGTACTTC. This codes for CASSYPGTLEQYF.

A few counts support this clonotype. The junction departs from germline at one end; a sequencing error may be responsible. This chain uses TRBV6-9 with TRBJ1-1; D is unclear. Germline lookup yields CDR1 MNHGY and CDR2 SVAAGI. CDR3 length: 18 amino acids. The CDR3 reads CVSSYPHRRRALNTEAFF. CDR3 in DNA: TGTGTCAGCAGTTATCCTCATCGTCGGCGGGCCCTGAACACTGAAGCTTTCTTT.

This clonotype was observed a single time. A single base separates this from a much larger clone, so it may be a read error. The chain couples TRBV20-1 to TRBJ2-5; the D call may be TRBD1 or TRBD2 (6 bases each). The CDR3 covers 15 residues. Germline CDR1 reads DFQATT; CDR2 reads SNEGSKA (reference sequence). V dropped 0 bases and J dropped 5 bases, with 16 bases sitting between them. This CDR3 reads CSARDLPGAWETQYF. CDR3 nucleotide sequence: TGCAGTGCTAGAGATCTCCCGGGGGCTTGGGAGACCCAGTACTTC.

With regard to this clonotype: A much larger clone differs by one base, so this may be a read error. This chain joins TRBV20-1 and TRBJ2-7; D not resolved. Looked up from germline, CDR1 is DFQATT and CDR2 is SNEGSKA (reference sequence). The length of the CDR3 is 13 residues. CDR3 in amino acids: CSARGSVDHEHYF. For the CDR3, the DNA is TGCAGTGCTAGGGGCAGCGTAGACCACGAGCACTACTTC.

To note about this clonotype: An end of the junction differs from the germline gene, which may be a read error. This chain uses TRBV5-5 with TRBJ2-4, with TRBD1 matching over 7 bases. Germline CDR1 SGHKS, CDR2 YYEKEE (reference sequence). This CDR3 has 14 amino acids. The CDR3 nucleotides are TGTGCCAACAGCCCGGGACAGGCCAAAAACATTCAGTACTTC. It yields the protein CANSPGQAKNIQYF.

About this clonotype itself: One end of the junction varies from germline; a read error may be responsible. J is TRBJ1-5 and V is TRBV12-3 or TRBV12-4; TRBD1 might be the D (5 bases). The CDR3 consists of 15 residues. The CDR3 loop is CPSRLVGVSNQPQHF. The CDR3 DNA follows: TGTCCCAGCAGACTTGTGGGGGTATCAAATCAGCCCCAGCATTTT.